This T cell receptor beta chain derives from a study of cytomegalovirus exposure and HLA in healthy donors. Study-wide context: About 200 million T cells yielded about 120 million unique TCR beta sequences, as an earlier analysis found. Study-level results: Presence/absence analyses treated sequencing depth as roughly uniform across donors. An ancestry cluster, one associated with Asian ancestry, reportedly showed fewer N-insertions than the roughly 670-donor mean in a later analysis. The authors reported that TCR beta sequences could predict HLA-A and HLA-B alleles. These predictions were accurate for most subjects in the first cohort.

The ends lost 8 bases at V and 8 bases at J; junction bases unmatched: 13. CDR1 and CDR2 (germline): SNHLY, FYNNEI. CDR3 size: 15 residues. This clone was seen a handful of times. Its antigen remains unidentified. 60 Vbeta and 13 Jbeta primers were used in PCR. Profiling relied on immunoSEQ multiplex PCR, and the TCRdb table lists in-frame clones only, not all of them. The sample consists of 130,000 to 150,000 clones, roughly three quarters of them appearing once. Sample: PBMCs. The V call is TRBV2, the J call TRBJ2-1; 9 bases line up with TRBD2. This TCR derives from a woman between 50 and 59 years old in good health and CMV-seronegative. Written as DNA, the CDR3 is TGTGCCAGCCGAGCGGGGGGCTCACCTGTGGATGAGCAGTTCTTC. Its protein product is CASRAGGSPVDEQFF.